A selection of T cell receptor beta chains follows, all from one sample in a study of radiation and T cells in renal cell carcinoma. Clones were sequenced by immunoSEQ multiplex PCR, and TCRdb holds only the in-frame ones, with some missing. This table has under 30,000 clones, more than 50% appearing once. The source material was tumor tissue, sampled from a patient whose treatment was nephrectomy without radiotherapy. These receptors were taken from a human donor with renal cell carcinoma. Each CDR3 is given with its conserved first and last residue. The D gene is left open where the match is weak. Expanded clones get a size class; other rows say once, few or many, or leave the size out.

v_call: TRBV2
clone_size: .
d_call: .
j_call: TRBJ1-6
cdr3_nt: TGTGCCAACCTCCGAGACAGAGGGCGAAATTCACCCCTCCACTTT
cdr3_aa: CANLRDRGRNSPLHF

v_call: TRBV5-1
clone_size: .
d_call: .
j_call: TRBJ1-2
cdr3_nt: TGCGCCAGCAGCCCGCCGGCCGGGGTTGGCTACACCTTC
cdr3_aa: CASSPPAGVGYTF

v_call: TRBV5-8
clone_size: .
d_call: TRBD1
j_call: TRBJ2-3
cdr3_nt: TGTGCCAGCAGCTTGGGACAGGGGATCGCAGATACGCAGTATTTT
cdr3_aa: CASSLGQGIADTQYF

v_call: TRBV29-1
clone_size: many
d_call: .
j_call: TRBJ2-1
cdr3_nt: TGCAGCGTTGGCTCTCCCGGGGACTCCTACAATGAGCAGTTCTTC
cdr3_aa: CSVGSPGDSYNEQFF

v_call: TRBV29-1
clone_size: .
d_call: TRBD2
j_call: TRBJ2-1
cdr3_nt: TGCAGCGTTGATTCTTGGACTAGGGGAAATGAGCAGTTCTTC
cdr3_aa: CSVDSWTRGNEQFF

v_call: TRBV6-5
clone_size: .
d_call: .
j_call: TRBJ1-6
cdr3_nt: TGTGCCAGCAGATCCGCTGGAAAAATGAATTCACCCCTCCACTTT
cdr3_aa: CASRSAGKMNSPLHF

v_call: TRBV27
clone_size: .
d_call: .
j_call: TRBJ1-1
cdr3_nt: TGTGCCAGCAGTTCCCTCCGGACCTCATCGGGGCTCACTGAAGCTTTCTTT
cdr3_aa: CASSSLRTSSGLTEAFF

v_call: TRBV7-3
clone_size: few
d_call: TRBD1
j_call: TRBJ1-1
cdr3_nt: TGTGCCAGCAGCTCTACAGGGGCGTGGGACACTGAAGCTTTCTTT
cdr3_aa: CASSSTGAWDTEAFF

v_call: TRBV7-9
clone_size: .
d_call: .
j_call: TRBJ1-1
cdr3_nt: TGTGCCAGCAGCTTAGTGGGGAGGGGTTGGGGGACTGAAGCTTTCTTT
cdr3_aa: CASSLVGRGWGTEAFF

v_call: TRBV4-3
clone_size: .
d_call: .
j_call: TRBJ1-1
cdr3_nt: TGCGCCAGCAGCCAAGATATGGGCAGGGCTGAAGCTTTCTTT
cdr3_aa: CASSQDMGRAEAFF

v_call: TRBV4-1
clone_size: medium-sized
d_call: .
j_call: TRBJ2-5
cdr3_nt: TGCGCCAGCAGCCGCCGGGACCCGGGGGAGACCCAGTACTTC
cdr3_aa: CASSRRDPGETQYF

v_call: TRBV2
clone_size: .
d_call: .
j_call: TRBJ1-2
cdr3_nt: TGTGCCAGCAGTGAAGAGGTACTCGTCTATGGCTACACCTTC
cdr3_aa: CASSEEVLVYGYTF

v_call: TRBV5-6
clone_size: few
d_call: TRBD1
j_call: TRBJ1-2
cdr3_nt: TGTGCCAGCAGCTTGTATGCAGGGGGCAGCTATGGCTACACCTTC
cdr3_aa: CASSLYAGGSYGYTF

v_call: TRBV30
clone_size: .
d_call: .
j_call: TRBJ1-5
cdr3_nt: TGTGCCTGGAGTGGCCCCCAAAACAATCAGCCCCAGCATTTT
cdr3_aa: CAWSGPQNNQPQHF

v_call: TRBV5-1
clone_size: .
d_call: .
j_call: TRBJ1-4
cdr3_nt: TGCGCCAGCAGCACGGGGACCGTTAATGAAAAACTGTTTTTT
cdr3_aa: CASSTGTVNEKLFF

v_call: TRBV27
clone_size: .
d_call: .
j_call: TRBJ2-5
cdr3_nt: TGTGCCAGCAGTTCCTACAGGGTTCGACAAGAGACCCAGTACTTC
cdr3_aa: CASSSYRVRQETQYF

v_call: TRBV7-2
clone_size: .
d_call: .
j_call: TRBJ1-6
cdr3_nt: TGTGCCAGCAGGCCGAGGTCCAGTGGGTCACCCCTCCACTTT
cdr3_aa: CASRPRSSGSPLHF

v_call: TRBV4-3
clone_size: .
d_call: TRBD1
j_call: TRBJ1-2
cdr3_nt: TGCGCCAGCAGCCAAGCTCAGGGACAGGCCTTACATGGCTACACCTTC
cdr3_aa: CASSQAQGQALHGYTF

v_call: TRBV19
clone_size: .
d_call: .
j_call: TRBJ1-1
cdr3_nt: TGTGCCAGTAGCCGTCGGGGGGAGAACACTGAAGCTTTCTTT
cdr3_aa: CASSRRGENTEAFF

v_call: TRBV9
clone_size: .
d_call: .
j_call: TRBJ1-5
cdr3_nt: TGTGCCAGCAGCCCCCGGACAGATCAGCCCCAGCATTTT
cdr3_aa: CASSPRTDQPQHF

v_call: TRBV7-6
clone_size: few
d_call: .
j_call: TRBJ2-7
cdr3_nt: TGTGCCAGCAGCTTAGCGCAGGCCGACGAGCAGTACTTC
cdr3_aa: CASSLAQADEQYF

v_call: TRBV7-7
clone_size: medium-sized
d_call: .
j_call: TRBJ2-5
cdr3_nt: TGTGCCAGCAGCCAAGACCGAGAGACCCAGTACTTC
cdr3_aa: CASSQDRETQYF

v_call: TRBV19
clone_size: .
d_call: TRBD2
j_call: TRBJ2-5
cdr3_nt: TGTGCCAGTAGTATAGACGGGGGAGGGCGGCGAGAGACCCAGTACTTC
cdr3_aa: CASSIDGGGRRETQYF

v_call: TRBV6-5
clone_size: few
d_call: .
j_call: TRBJ1-6
cdr3_nt: TGTGCCAGCAGTTACTCAGGACAGCAGTATAATTCACCCCTCCACTTT
cdr3_aa: CASSYSGQQYNSPLHF

v_call: TRBV5-5
clone_size: .
d_call: .
j_call: TRBJ1-1
cdr3_nt: TGTGCCAGCAGCTTGTTCGAGACGGAGAACACTGAAGCTTTCTTT
cdr3_aa: CASSLFETENTEAFF

v_call: TRBV10-3
clone_size: .
d_call: TRBD2
j_call: TRBJ2-3
cdr3_nt: TGTGCCATCAGTGGAGGGAGGGGCACAGATACGCAGTATTTT
cdr3_aa: CAISGGRGTDTQYF

v_call: TRBV6-5
clone_size: .
d_call: .
j_call: TRBJ1-2
cdr3_nt: TGTGCCAGCAGTTACGGGCGGACCTATGGCTACACCTTC
cdr3_aa: CASSYGRTYGYTF

v_call: TRBV6-6
clone_size: .
d_call: .
j_call: TRBJ2-2
cdr3_nt: TGTGCCAGCAGTTATTGGTACACCGGGGAGCTGTTTTTT
cdr3_aa: CASSYWYTGELFF

v_call: TRBV7-9
clone_size: once
d_call: TRBD1
j_call: TRBJ2-7
cdr3_nt: TGTGCCACCTCCCGGACAGGGGGCCTCCCTGGCGAGCAGTACTTC
cdr3_aa: CATSRTGGLPGEQYF

v_call: TRBV10-3
clone_size: .
d_call: .
j_call: TRBJ1-1
cdr3_nt: TGTGCCATCAGCCCCCAGACGGAAAGGGGGGCTGAAGCTTTCTTT
cdr3_aa: CAISPQTERGAEAFF

v_call: TRBV19
clone_size: few
d_call: .
j_call: TRBJ1-5
cdr3_nt: TGTGCCAGTAGTATAGCCCGACAGAACCTATATAGCAATCAGCCCCAGCATTTT
cdr3_aa: CASSIARQNLYSNQPQHF

v_call: TRBV5-1
clone_size: .
d_call: TRBD2
j_call: TRBJ2-5
cdr3_nt: TGCGCCAGCAGCTTGGGCGCGGGGGGGCGGGAGACCCAGTACTTC
cdr3_aa: CASSLGAGGRETQYF

v_call: TRBV6-5
clone_size: .
d_call: TRBD2
j_call: TRBJ2-1
cdr3_nt: TGTGCCAGCAGTTTAGCGGGGACTTTCTACAATGAGCAGTTCTTC
cdr3_aa: CASSLAGTFYNEQFF

v_call: TRBV19
clone_size: .
d_call: .
j_call: TRBJ2-1
cdr3_nt: TGTGCCAGTAGGACGACGGAATACTCCTACAATGAGCAGTTCTTC
cdr3_aa: CASRTTEYSYNEQFF

v_call: TRBV7-9
clone_size: .
d_call: .
j_call: TRBJ1-5
cdr3_nt: TGTGCCAGCAGCTTGGAGAATCAGCCCCAGCATTTT
cdr3_aa: CASSLENQPQHF

v_call: TRBV9
clone_size: .
d_call: .
j_call: TRBJ2-2
cdr3_nt: TGTGCCAGCAGCGTTCGGGGGCGCGGCACCGGGGAGCTGTTTTTT
cdr3_aa: CASSVRGRGTGELFF

v_call: TRBV5-6
clone_size: .
d_call: TRBD1
j_call: TRBJ2-7
cdr3_nt: TGTGCCAGCAGCTCCCCTCCGGGACAGGGGGACGAGCAGTACTTC
cdr3_aa: CASSSPPGQGDEQYF

v_call: TRBV23-1
clone_size: few
d_call: .
j_call: TRBJ2-5
cdr3_nt: TGCGCCAGCAGTCAAACTTGGTGTGGTCGTGGGAGAGAGACCCAGTACTTC
cdr3_aa: CASSQTWCGRGRETQYF

v_call: TRBV2
clone_size: .
d_call: .
j_call: TRBJ1-5
cdr3_nt: TGTGCCAGCCTGAGACAGATGAATCAGCCCCAGCATTTT
cdr3_aa: CASLRQMNQPQHF

v_call: TRBV7-9
clone_size: few
d_call: .
j_call: TRBJ2-2
cdr3_nt: TGTGCCAGCAGCTTCGCCCCCAGTGGCACCGGGGAGCTGTTTTTT
cdr3_aa: CASSFAPSGTGELFF

v_call: TRBV5-1
clone_size: .
d_call: TRBD2
j_call: TRBJ2-7
cdr3_nt: TGCGCCAGCAGCTTCCGGACTAGCGGGGGAAGGGACGAGCAGTACTTC
cdr3_aa: CASSFRTSGGRDEQYF